This TCR beta chain was identified in a study of blood T cell repertoires in COVID-19. Study processing details: Reference gene primer amplification yielded estimated nucleated cell counts. This table comes from immunoSEQ multiplex PCR, and its TCRdb copy is limited to in-frame clones, with some not included. V and J calls plus clone size are reproduced from that table; the DNA served to infer D and trimming. The table includes about 190,000 clones, about 81% detected once. The material sequenced was peripheral blood. The TCR sequence derives from a woman aged 80 or over with COVID-19, enrolled during active disease.

The CDR3 sequence: CASSPTTRDGYTF. The CDR3 DNA reads as TGTGCCAGCTCACCGACGACACGAGATGGCTACACCTTC. This sequence joins TRBV18 and TRBJ1-2, with D unresolved. This CDR3 comprises 13 residues. Germline lookup yields CDR1 KGHSH and CDR2 LQKENI. Trimming stripped 3 bases from V and 6 bases from J, with 11 bases between.